The 7 T cell receptor beta chains presented below share a single source sample, sequenced in a study of CD8+ T cells in alopecia areata. TCR sequencing used cDNA made by reverse transcription of extracted RNA. Profiled with immunoSEQ multiplex PCR; TCRdb holds only in-frame clones, not every one. The sample holds approximately 98,000 clones, around 59% seen once. Sequencing was carried out using CD8+ T cells sorted from blood. Receptors originate from a human donor in good health.

In its sample, this clone was seen a few times. The J gene is TRBJ2-3, the V gene TRBV7-9, with a weak D call TRBD1 (6 bases). The germline CDR1 and CDR2 sequences are SEHNR and FQNEAQ (reference sequence). V lost 3 bases and J lost 2, with 12 bases in between. The CDR3 is 15 amino acids. In DNA form, the CDR3 reads TGTGCCAGCAGCTTCCGACAGGCCCACACAGATACGCAGTATTTT. Its translation: CASSFRQAHTDTQYF.

V usage is TRBV25-1 and J usage is TRBJ1-6; no clear D. The CDR3 sequence is 17 residues long. The V gene lost 1 base and the J gene lost 0 bases, with 10 bases spanning the gap. The germline V gene has CDR1 MGHDK and CDR2 SYGVNS. CDR3 DNA: TGTGCCAGCAGTGAATGGGCAGTTAGCTCCTATAATTCACCCCTCCACTTT. It yields the protein CASSEWAVSSYNSPLHF.

This clone was recorded a few times. J is TRBJ2-5 and V is TRBV4-3; D is possibly TRBD1 (5 bases). Per the germline V gene, CDR1 is LGHNA and CDR2 is YSLEER. The CDR3 is made up of 15 amino acids. Trimming shortened V by 0 bases and J by 2 bases, and 10 bases separated the two germline ends. CDR3 DNA sequence: TGCGCCAGCAGCCAAGATACGGCAGGGCAAGAGACCCAGTACTTC. Its protein is CASSQDTAGQETQYF.

This chain connects TRBV23-1 to TRBJ2-3; 11 nucleotides match TRBD2. TRBV23-1 is labeled an ORF, and its function is uncertain. V shed 4 bases, J shed 0 bases, and the junction held 6 bases outside the gene matches. This CDR3 comprises 17 residues. CDR3 sequence: CASSRSSGGNSTDTQYF. In nucleotides, the CDR3 is TGCGCCAGCAGTCGGTCTAGCGGGGGGAATAGCACAGATACGCAGTATTTT.

The rearrangement uses TRBV10-2 and TRBJ1-1; maybe TRBD1 (5 bases). This CDR3 is 14 amino acids long. Trimming took 2 bases from V and 0 from J, leaving 7 bases between them. CDR1 WSHSY and CDR2 SAAADI come from the germline V gene. CDR3 residues: CASSERGLNTEAFF. Written as DNA, the CDR3 is TGCGCCAGCAGTGAGCGGGGCCTGAACACTGAAGCTTTCTTT.

V gene TRBV28 combines with J gene TRBJ2-7; TRBD1 might be the D (7 bases). Trimming cost V 1 base and J 4 bases, with 14 bases left between them. From germline, CDR1 is MDHEN and CDR2 SYDVKM. The CDR3 runs to 15 residues. The CDR3 sequence: CASSLLGGGNYEQYF. The CDR3 DNA follows: TGTGCCAGCAGTTTATTAGGAGGGGGCAATTACGAGCAGTACTTC.

The rearrangement joins TRBV29-1 to TRBJ1-2, with TRBD1 matching 7 bases. With 4 bases clipped from V and 3 bases from J, the junction kept 17 bases outside the gene matches. CDR1 SQVTM and CDR2 ANQGSEA come from the germline V gene. The CDR3 is 17 amino acids. CDR3 nucleotides: TGCAGCGTTGCAACAGGGGCCCAAGATATCGTTCACTATGGCTACACCTTC. It translates to CSVATGAQDIVHYGYTF.